Shown below are 9 T cell receptor beta chains from a single sample sequenced in a study of blood T cell repertoires in COVID-19. Data came from immunoSEQ multiplex PCR; TCRdb stores just in-frame clones and leaves some out. The repertoire holds approximately 12,000 clones, with over 90% as singletons. The sample comprised peripheral blood. The receptor set was obtained from a woman in her 70s with active COVID-19.

The V and J genes are TRBV4-3 and TRBJ1-4, with a tentative D call TRBD1 (5 bases). In germline, CDR1 is LGHNA, CDR2 YSLEER. The V end was cut by 1 base, the J end by 2 bases, with 11 bases between. The CDR3 is 16 amino acids. The CDR3 DNA reads as TGCGCCAGCAGCCAAGTGGGGGGAGGCACTAATGAAAAACTGTTTTTT. This codes for CASSQVGGGTNEKLFF.

The V call is TRBV7-9, the J call TRBJ2-7, with D uncertain. This CDR3 is 14 amino acids long. Between the trimmed V and J ends, which lost 4 bases and 0 bases, there was a span of 10 bases. Looked up from germline, CDR1 is SEHNR and CDR2 is FQNEAQ (reference sequence). DNA for the CDR3: TGTGCCAGCAGCTCACTATCCAGCTCCTACGAGCAGTACTTC. It encodes CASSSLSSSYEQYF.

This clone was detected once. The genes are TRBV7-2 and TRBJ2-7, with 10 bases fitting TRBD2. Germline V gives CDR1 SGHTA, CDR2 FQGNSA. This CDR3 contains 14 residues. V shed 5 bases, J shed 1 base, and the junction held 2 bases outside the gene matches. In DNA form, the CDR3 reads TGTGCCAGCAGCACTAGCGGGGATTCCTACGAGCAGTACTTC. Residues: CASSTSGDSYEQYF.

Only one count was recorded for this clone. This chain joins TRBV24-1 and TRBJ2-5, with 9 bases matching TRBD2. Trimming took 8 bases from V and 4 from J; bases not matched to a gene: 7. Looked up from germline, CDR1 is KGHDR and CDR2 is SFDVKD. The CDR3 extends over 14 amino acids. The CDR3 DNA sequence: TGTGCCACCAAAGCGGGAGGAGGGGGAGAGACCCAGTACTTC. Protein product: CATKAGGGGETQYF.

This clone was detected once. The J gene is TRBJ2-1, the V gene TRBV29-1, with 9 bases that match TRBD1. The V and J ends lost 3 bases and 2 bases, in that order; junction bases with no gene match: 11. The CDR3 is 17 residues long. CDR1 and CDR2 from the germline V gene are SQVTM and ANQGSEA. For the CDR3, the DNA is TGCAGCGTTGATCCTTATATGGGACAGGGACCCTACAATGAGCAGTTCTTC. It yields the protein CSVDPYMGQGPYNEQFF.

V usage is TRBV3-1 (or the pseudogene TRBV3-2) and J usage is TRBJ1-4, with 7 nucleotides matching TRBD1. The CDR3 length is 15 residues. V was pared by 3 bases and J by 5 bases, with 6 bases of the junction left unmatched. The germline gives CDR1 LGHDT, CDR2 YNNKEL (reference sequence). The CDR3 DNA reads as TGTGCCAGCAGCCATTCGACAGGGCGGAATGAAAAACTGTTTTTT. It specifies CASSHSTGRNEKLFF.

This clone was recorded only once. The rearrangement uses TRBV19 and TRBJ1-3; possibly TRBD1 for D (6 bases). From germline, CDR1 is LNHDA and CDR2 SQIVND (reference sequence). V was shortened by 3 bases and J by 1 base, with 13 bases between the two germline ends. There are 16 residues in the CDR3. CDR3 sequence (DNA): TGTGCCAGTAGTATGACAGGCCTCCCTTCTGGAAACACCATATATTTT. It translates to CASSMTGLPSGNTIYF.

V and J are TRBV6-2 or TRBV6-3 and TRBJ2-2; 11 nucleotides match TRBD1. V gave up 5 bases and J gave up 8 bases; unmatched junction bases: 13. Germline CDR1 is MNHEY and CDR2 is SVGEGT. This CDR3 spans 17 amino acids. The DNA for the CDR3 is TGTGCCAGCAGTGCCTTCGGGACAGGGGGATCCGGAGGGGAGCTGTTTTTT. It translates to CASSAFGTGGSGGELFF.

V and J are TRBV4-1 and TRBJ1-5; no clear D. Trimming stripped 2 bases from V and 0 bases from J, with 8 bases between. Germline values: CDR1 MGHRA, CDR2 YSYEKL. The CDR3 has 15 residues. The CDR3 reads CASSQRTNSNQPQHF. The CDR3 DNA is TGCGCCAGCAGCCAACGAACTAATAGCAATCAGCCCCAGCATTTT.